This T cell receptor beta chain was found in a study of neurological immune-mediated disorders. Trimming took 4 bases from V and 8 from J; bases not matched to a gene: 10. In germline, CDR1 is SGHTA, CDR2 FQGNSA. The CDR3 spans 15 residues. Each CDR3 protein gets one entry after TCRdb re-called the 5' RACE reads with MiXCR. The repertoire has approximately 82,000 distinct CDR3 sequences, roughly 2.6% of them found once; the top ten carry 0.95% to 1.3%. This clonotype was picked up many times. This TCR derives from a woman in her twenties or thirties with multiple sclerosis. Sequenced: PBMCs. The chain recombines TRBV7-2 with TRBJ2-1; TRBD2 matches 8 bases. For the CDR3, the DNA is TGTGCCAGCAGCTCACAAGCGGGAGCCAGTGATGAGCAGTTCTTC. Translation: CASSSQAGASDEQFF.